This T cell receptor beta chain is drawn from a study of control samples from healthy donors and cancer patients. Trimming took off 4 bases at V and 1 base at J, with 22 bases between the two ends. Germline V gives CDR1 KGHSH, CDR2 LQKENI. The CDR3 is 18 amino acids. The table came from immunoSEQ multiplex PCR; TCRdb's copy has only in-frame clones and leaves some out. This sample yields approximately 94,000 clones, of which more than 85% are seen a single time; over 0.75% belongs to the top ten. Sequencing used blood. The sequence derives from a woman aged 30 to 39 in good health. The chain recombines TRBV18 with TRBJ1-1, with D uncertain. The CDR3 coding sequence is TGTGCCAGCTCACACAGTGCCTTGTACCTTATGGGGAACACTGAAGCTTTCTTT. Its protein is CASSHSALYLMGNTEAFF.